This entry lists 21 T cell receptor beta chains sequenced from one sample in a study of T cells in localized non-small cell lung cancer. Measured with immunoSEQ multiplex PCR; TCRdb has only the in-frame clones, and not every one. The profile shows approximately 76,000 clones, around 80% of them singletons. The material sequenced was peripheral blood, taken before any cancer treatment. These TCRs come from a female donor older than 55 with stage I lung adenocarcinoma.

This clone has only one observation. The V and J genes are TRBV19 and TRBJ2-7; 9 bases map to TRBD1. The ends lost 5 bases at V and 5 bases at J; junction bases unmatched: 10. The CDR3 has 15 residues. Germline V gene sequence: CDR1 LNHDA, CDR2 SQIVND (reference sequence). The CDR3 DNA reads as TGTGCCAGTAGTGCTCCGGGACAGGGATTCCACGAGCAGTACTTC. Translating it yields CASSAPGQGFHEQYF.

The V gene is TRBV9, the J gene TRBJ1-5; D call uncertain. The V gene's germline CDR1 is SGDLS and CDR2 YYNGEE. This CDR3 has 14 residues. V gave up 0 bases and J gave up 9 bases, with 13 bases separating them. CDR3 region: CASSVGSNLRPQHF. For the CDR3, the DNA is TGTGCCAGCAGCGTAGGCTCCAATCTTCGGCCCCAGCATTTT.

The sample holds one count of this clone. The V call is TRBV19, the J call TRBJ1-5; 8 bases agree with TRBD1. This CDR3 has 16 residues. Trimming at V came to 7 bases and at J to 2 bases, leaving 10 bases not matched to a gene. Germline CDR1 and CDR2: LNHDA and SQIVND (reference sequence). In DNA, the CDR3 is TGTGCCAGTACCGGGACAGGCCCTCGGGGCAATCAGCCCCAGCATTTT. This encodes CASTGTGPRGNQPQHF. Looking up the rest from reference TRBV19 and TRBJ1-5 gives the full variable domain: DGGITQSPKYLFRKEGQNVTLSCEQNLNHDAMYWYRQDPGQGLRLIYYSQIVNDFQKGDIAEGYSVSREKKESFPLTVTSAQKNPTAFYLCASTGTGPRGNQPQHFGDGTRLSIL.

The chain uses TRBV28 and TRBJ2-3; no firm D call. The CDR3 consists of 12 residues. V was shortened by 6 bases and J by 5 bases, with 9 bases between the two germline ends. Germline CDR1 MDHEN, CDR2 SYDVKM. The CDR3 sequence is CASRGQVDTQYF. CDR3 DNA: TGTGCCAGCAGGGGTCAGGTAGATACGCAGTATTTT.

This clone was seen more than once but under ten times. The genes are TRBV11-3 and TRBJ2-7; D is ambiguous. The V end was cut by 1 base, the J end by 3 bases, with 10 bases between. This CDR3 is built from 14 residues. In germline, CDR1 is SGHNT, CDR2 YENEEA. This chain's CDR3 is CASSLGRGNYEQYF. The DNA for the CDR3 is TGTGCCAGCAGCTTAGGCCGCGGAAACTACGAGCAGTACTTC.

This clone was recorded a few times. The rearrangement joins TRBV7-2 to TRBJ1-2; D not resolved. This CDR3 region has 14 residues. Trimming stripped 2 bases from V and 0 bases from J, with 7 bases between. Germline V CDR1 and CDR2: SGHTA, FQGNSA. CDR3 sequence: CASSLKTANYGYTF. CDR3 sequence (DNA): TGTGCCAGCAGCTTAAAAACAGCTAACTATGGCTACACCTTC.

This clone occurred a few times. The chain combines TRBV7-9 with TRBJ1-1, with 9 nucleotides matching TRBD1. Germline-derived CDR1 and CDR2 are SEHNR and FQNEAQ (reference sequence). After removal of 2 bases from V and 7 bases from J, the junction contained 14 bases not matched to a gene. The CDR3 totals 17 residues. CDR3 sequence: CASSLLGQGIGQYEAFF. The CDR3 DNA follows: TGTGCCAGCAGCTTACTCGGACAGGGGATTGGGCAATATGAAGCTTTCTTT.

This rearrangement joins TRBV19 to TRBJ1-2; D unclear. This CDR3 has 15 amino acids. V was trimmed by 3 bases and J by 5 bases, leaving 16 bases between them. Looked up from germline, CDR1 is LNHDA and CDR2 is SQIVND (reference sequence). The CDR3 reads CASSMGSLVGYGYTF. CDR3 sequence (DNA): TGTGCCAGTAGTATGGGCAGCCTGGTCGGGTATGGCTACACCTTC.

This sequence joins TRBV7-8 and TRBJ2-7; D uncertain. Trimming shortened V by 5 bases and J by 3 bases, and 5 bases separated the two germline ends. CDR3 size: 11 residues. Germline values: CDR1 SGHVS, CDR2 FQNEAQ. The CDR3 protein is CASSGNYEQYF. DNA for the CDR3: TGTGCCAGCAGCGGGAACTACGAGCAGTACTTC.

This chain uses TRBV7-3 with TRBJ2-1; D is undetermined. Germline-derived CDR1 and CDR2 are SGHTA and FQGTGA. V was shortened by 2 bases and J by 9 bases, with 20 bases between the two germline ends. CDR3 length equals 16 residues. The CDR3 is CASSLEIVGSMSEQFF. CDR3 sequence (DNA): TGTGCCAGCAGCTTAGAAATCGTGGGATCTATGAGTGAGCAGTTCTTC.

V gene TRBV19 combines with J gene TRBJ1-1; D is uncertain. With 6 bases removed from V and 8 bases from J, the gap between germline ends came to 25 bases. The CDR3 extends over 16 amino acids. CDR1 is LNHDA, CDR2 SQIVND, per germline (reference sequence). The CDR3 here is CASSAGFTPRYPEAFF. For the CDR3, the DNA is TGTGCCAGTAGCGCGGGGTTTACCCCCCGTTACCCCGAAGCTTTCTTT.

The chain employs TRBV10-3 and TRBJ1-1; the match to TRBD1 covers 7 bases. From germline, CDR1 is ENHRY and CDR2 SYGVKD. Trimming removed 8 bases from V and 9 bases from J; junction bases left unmatched: 15. The CDR3 covers 14 residues. The CDR3 DNA reads TGTGCCATCGGAGCCCGGACAGGTTCCGGGCAAGCTTTCTTT. Its translation is CAIGARTGSGQAFF.

The J gene is TRBJ2-3, the V gene TRBV28, with no clear D. Looked up from germline, CDR1 is MDHEN and CDR2 is SYDVKM. The CDR3 is 15 residues long. Between the trimmed V and J ends, which lost 6 bases and 2 bases, there was a span of 15 bases. CDR3 protein: CASSSVLRYTDTQYF. The CDR3 bases are TGTGCCAGCAGCTCTGTCCTGAGATACACAGATACGCAGTATTTT.

V and J are TRBV27 and TRBJ2-3; a possible D gene is TRBD2 (5 bases). The CDR3 contains 13 residues. Germline CDR1 and CDR2: MNHEY and SMNVEV (reference sequence). V was pared by 6 bases and J by 0 bases, with 7 bases between. CDR3 nucleotide sequence: TGTGCCAGCAGACGGGATAGCACAGATACGCAGTATTTT. Its protein is CASRRDSTDTQYF.

The chain recombines TRBV7-9 with TRBJ1-1, with 11 positions matching TRBD1. From germline, CDR1 is SEHNR and CDR2 FQNEAQ (reference sequence). V shed 1 base, J shed 4 bases, and the junction held 5 bases outside the gene matches. The CDR3 runs to 16 residues. CDR3 amino acids: CASSLVGQGVGTEAFF. The CDR3 region has the DNA TGTGCCAGCAGCTTAGTGGGACAGGGGGTTGGCACTGAAGCTTTCTTT.

The rearrangement links TRBV7-2 to TRBJ2-3, with D hard to call. Germline-derived CDR1 and CDR2 are SGHTA and FQGNSA. The CDR3 length is 11 residues. V was cut by 4 bases and J by 4 bases, with 3 bases left in between. The CDR3 DNA sequence: TGTGCCAGCAGCTCGGCAGATACGCAGTATTTT. Translated, it gives CASSSADTQYF.

CDR3 loop: CASSPRAAQETQYF. For the CDR3, the DNA is TGTGCCAGCTCACCACGGGCAGCTCAAGAGACCCAGTACTTC. The V call is TRBV18, the J call TRBJ2-5; no clear D. Trimming stripped 1 base from V and 2 bases from J, with 8 bases between. The CDR3 is 14 amino acids. Germline lookup yields CDR1 KGHSH and CDR2 LQKENI. Filled out from reference TRBV18 and TRBJ2-5, the complete variable domain reads NAGVMQNPRHLVRRRGQEARLRCSPMKGHSHVYWYRQLPEEGLKFMVYLQKENIIDESGMPKERFSAEFPKEGPSILRIQQVVRGDSAAYFCASSPRAAQETQYFGPGTRLLVL.

The J gene is TRBJ1-5, the V gene TRBV19; D gene unclear. The CDR3 is made up of 17 amino acids. V was cut by 3 bases and J by 0 bases, with 15 bases left in between. From germline, CDR1 is LNHDA and CDR2 SQIVND (reference sequence). The CDR3 bases are TGTGCCAGTAGTATGGTGATAACATCTTATAGCAATCAGCCCCAGCATTTT. This encodes CASSMVITSYSNQPQHF. Together with reference TRBV19 and TRBJ1-5, the CDR3 gives the full variable domain: DGGITQSPKYLFRKEGQNVTLSCEQNLNHDAMYWYRQDPGQGLRLIYYSQIVNDFQKGDIAEGYSVSREKKESFPLTVTSAQKNPTAFYLCASSMVITSYSNQPQHFGDGTRLSIL.

This clone was observed a few times. This chain uses TRBV7-9 with TRBJ1-4; tentative D call: TRBD1 (6 bases). The germline V and J ends were trimmed by 1 base and 5 bases, with 8 bases remaining between them. This CDR3 region has 14 residues. CDR1 and CDR2 from the germline V gene are SEHNR and FQNEAQ (reference sequence). The CDR3 bases are TGTGCCAGCAGCTTAGGGAGGGGGAATGAAAAACTGTTTTTT. Protein product: CASSLGRGNEKLFF.

V gene TRBV6-5 combines with J gene TRBJ1-2; D is perhaps TRBD1 (5 bases). This CDR3 region has 13 residues. Germline V gene lookup returns CDR1 MNHEY and CDR2 SVGAGI. The germline V and J ends were trimmed by 11 bases and 4 bases, with 17 bases remaining between them. CDR3 coding DNA: TGTGCCTCCGGCGAGGGGCCCTCCTATGGCTACACCTTC. As protein: CASGEGPSYGYTF.

The chain combines TRBV19 with TRBJ1-1; D gene ambiguous. V was shortened by 7 bases and J by 1 base, with 16 bases between the two germline ends. The germline V gene encodes CDR1 LNHDA and CDR2 SQIVND (reference sequence). This CDR3 spans 15 amino acids. CDR3 sequence: CASKRPYHRNTEAFF. Written as DNA, the CDR3 is TGTGCCAGTAAAAGGCCCTATCATCGGAACACTGAAGCTTTCTTT. Drawing the rest from reference TRBV19 and TRBJ1-1, the complete variable domain is DGGITQSPKYLFRKEGQNVTLSCEQNLNHDAMYWYRQDPGQGLRLIYYSQIVNDFQKGDIAEGYSVSREKKESFPLTVTSAQKNPTAFYLCASKRPYHRNTEAFFGQGTRLTVV.